This passage covers 21 T cell receptor beta chains from one sample sequenced in a study of blood T cell repertoires in COVID-19. The table came from immunoSEQ multiplex PCR; TCRdb's copy has only in-frame clones and leaves some out. The data hold approximately 250,000 clones, with almost 85% observed a single time. The sequenced sample was peripheral blood. These TCRs come from a man in his forties or fifties with COVID-19, enrolled during active disease.

This chain uses TRBV19 with TRBJ2-7; 11 bases fit TRBD1. Per germline, CDR1 LNHDA and CDR2 SQIVND (reference sequence). This CDR3 region has 15 residues. With V trimmed by 0 bases and J by 4 bases, 2 bases remained unmatched. The CDR3 region has the DNA TGTGCCAGTAGTATAGAGGGACAGGGGGAGTACGAGCAGTACTTC. This sequence encodes CASSIEGQGEYEQYF.

This clone was counted a single time. The chain links TRBV19 to TRBJ2-7; a weak D match, TRBD2 (5 bases). There are 12 residues in the CDR3. The V end lost 9 bases, the J end lost 3 bases, and 12 bases lay between the germline ends. Germline values: CDR1 LNHDA, CDR2 SQIVND (reference sequence). Written as DNA, the CDR3 is TGTGCCAGCAAAAATGGAGGCTACGAGCAGTACTTC. Translating gives CASKNGGYEQYF.

The genes are TRBV7-9 and TRBJ1-5; D unclear. This CDR3 contains 14 residues. In germline, CDR1 is SEHNR, CDR2 FQNEAQ (reference sequence). V was pared by 6 bases and J by 7 bases, with 16 bases between. The CDR3 coding sequence is TGTGCCAGCAGTCCCGTTAAGGGAGAACAGCCCCAGCATTTT. This translates into CASSPVKGEQPQHF.

CDR3 in amino acids: CASSRGGAEKLFF. The CDR3 DNA reads as TGTGCCAGCAGCCGGGGAGGGGCGGAAAAACTGTTTTTT. The chain links TRBV14 to TRBJ1-4; tentatively, D is TRBD1 (5 bases). Deletions cut 4 bases from V and 8 bases from J, with 11 bases between. CDR1 and CDR2 (germline): SGHDN, FVKESK. The CDR3 totals 13 residues.

In its sample, this clone was seen once. This rearrangement joins TRBV5-1 to TRBJ2-2, with TRBD1 matching 7 bases. The trim removed 5 bases at V and 6 bases at J, leaving 4 bases unmatched. CDR1 and CDR2 from the germline V gene are SGHRS and YFSETQ. This CDR3 has 13 residues. For the CDR3, the DNA is TGCGCCAGCAGGAATACAGGGGCCGGGGAGCTGTTTTTT. This sequence encodes CASRNTGAGELFF.

The sample holds a few counts of this clone. This sequence joins TRBV3-1 (or the pseudogene TRBV3-2) and TRBJ2-7; 10 bases map to TRBD1. Germline CDR1 is LGHDT and CDR2 is YNNKEL (reference sequence). This CDR3 contains 15 residues. The junction had 2 bases not matched to a gene; V was cut back by 2 bases and J by 1 base. The CDR3 DNA is TGTGCCAGCAGCCAACGACAGGGGGCTTCCTACGAGCAGTACTTC. This translates into CASSQRQGASYEQYF.

The genes are TRBV7-9 and TRBJ1-1; D call uncertain. With 4 bases removed from V and 4 bases from J, the gap between germline ends came to 7 bases. This CDR3 has 12 residues. Germline V gene data show CDR1 as SEHNR and CDR2 as FQNEAQ (reference sequence). CDR3 in amino acids: CASSSRPTEAFF. The DNA for the CDR3 is TGTGCCAGCAGCTCGAGGCCCACTGAAGCTTTCTTT.

This clone was seen just once. The chain combines TRBV5-1 with TRBJ1-2, with D unresolved. The CDR3 has 14 residues. Germline CDR1 SGHRS, CDR2 YFSETQ. V lost 0 bases, J lost 5 bases, and 11 bases lay in between. The CDR3 sequence: CASSLGEGSYGYTF. The CDR3, as DNA: TGCGCCAGCAGCTTGGGGGAGGGAAGTTATGGCTACACCTTC.

The genes are TRBV7-3 and TRBJ2-7; 8 bases agree with TRBD1. The J segment lost 4 bases and the V segment lost 1 base, leaving 9 bases of the junction unmatched. Germline CDR1 is SGHTA and CDR2 is FQGTGA. The CDR3 consists of 16 residues. In nucleotides, the CDR3 is TGTGCCAGCAGCTTAATCCGGACAGGGACGAAATACGAGCAGTACTTC. Translation gives CASSLIRTGTKYEQYF.

The rearrangement links TRBV6-5 to TRBJ2-1; D might be TRBD2 (6 bases). Germline V CDR1 and CDR2: MNHEY, SVGAGI. The V gene lost 9 bases and the J gene lost 7 bases, with 16 bases spanning the gap. The CDR3 spans 13 residues. CDR3 amino acids: CASTEGGRNEQFF. CDR3 nucleotide sequence: TGTGCCAGTACGGAGGGCGGAAGGAATGAGCAGTTCTTC.

The CDR3, as DNA: TGTGCCAGCAGCTTAGGGACAGGGATAAGCAATCAGCCCCAGCATTTT. This sequence encodes CASSLGTGISNQPQHF. The rearrangement links TRBV7-8 to TRBJ1-5, with TRBD1 matching over 8 bases. CDR3 length equals 16 residues. The ends lost 1 base at V and 1 base at J; junction bases unmatched: 3. The germline CDR1 and CDR2 sequences are SGHVS and FQNEAQ.

The gene calls are TRBV28 and TRBJ2-2; 7 bases are a match to TRBD1. Germline CDR1 MDHEN, CDR2 SYDVKM. The CDR3 is 17 amino acids. J lost 0 bases, V lost 6 bases, and 10 bases had no gene match. This CDR3 reads CASSRSTGPSNTGELFF. The CDR3 DNA is TGTGCCAGCAGCCGCTCGACAGGGCCTTCGAACACCGGGGAGCTGTTTTTT. The full variable domain, completed using reference TRBV28 and TRBJ2-2, is DVKVTQSSRYLVKRTGEKVFLECVQDMDHENMFWYRQDPGLGLRLIYFSYDVKMKEKGDIPEGYSVSREKKERFSLILESASTNQTSMYLCASSRSTGPSNTGELFFGEGSRLTVL.

The V and J genes are TRBV5-1 and TRBJ2-2, with D perhaps matching TRBD1 (5 bases). CDR3 size: 16 residues. The germline V gene has CDR1 SGHRS and CDR2 YFSETQ. Trimming pared 4 bases from V and 4 bases from J, leaving 17 bases between. DNA of the CDR3: TGCGCCAGCAGCCTGAACGCGCAGGGCCTCACCGGGGAGCTGTTTTTT. Its translation: CASSLNAQGLTGELFF.

The V call is TRBV28, the J call TRBJ1-6; 8 bases agree with TRBD1. The J segment lost 0 bases and the V segment lost 5 bases, leaving 6 bases of the junction unmatched. CDR3 length equals 17 residues. Germline V lookup: CDR1 MDHEN, CDR2 SYDVKM. CDR3 protein: CASSLGTGNSYNSPLHF. The CDR3 bases are TGTGCCAGCAGTCTCGGGACAGGAAACTCCTATAATTCACCCCTCCACTTT.

J is TRBJ2-7 and V is TRBV5-1; the D is unclear. Germline V lookup: CDR1 SGHRS, CDR2 YFSETQ. This CDR3 comprises 13 residues. The ends were cut back, 0 bases at V and 5 bases at J, with 9 bases in the middle. The CDR3 here is CASSLEFTDEQYF. The CDR3 bases are TGCGCCAGCAGCTTGGAGTTTACGGACGAGCAGTACTTC.

This rearrangement joins TRBV11-2 to TRBJ2-1; 8 bases match TRBD2. V was pared by 5 bases and J by 9 bases, with 18 bases of the junction left unmatched. CDR1 and CDR2 from the germline V gene are SGHAT and FQNNGV. The CDR3 contains 17 residues. The CDR3 DNA reads TGTGCCAGCAGCAAAAGCGGGGGCCTCCCCCCCTTGGGTGAGCAGTTCTTC. Protein sequence: CASSKSGGLPPLGEQFF.

The chain carries TRBV29-1 and TRBJ2-5; D is possibly TRBD2 (5 bases). The CDR3 has 13 residues. V was shortened by 4 bases and J by 5 bases, with 14 bases between the two germline ends. Germline-derived CDR1 and CDR2 are SQVTM and ANQGSEA. The CDR3 DNA reads as TGCAGCGTTGGGGCCCGTCTAGCCGAGACCCAGTACTTC. Protein: CSVGARLAETQYF. The full variable domain, in which reference TRBV29-1 and TRBJ2-5 provide the parts outside the CDR3, is SAVISQKPSRDICQRGTSLTIQCQVDSQVTMMFWYRQQPGQSLTLIATANQGSEATYESGFVIDKFPISRPNLTFSTLTVSNMSPEDSSIYLCSVGARLAETQYFGPGTRLLVL.

This CDR3 reads CASSFGQISGNTIYF. CDR3 bases: TGCGCCAGCAGCTTCGGACAGATCTCTGGAAACACCATATATTTT. The V call is TRBV5-1, the J call TRBJ1-3, with D possibly matching TRBD1 (6 bases). Deletions cut 2 bases from V and 0 bases from J, with 9 bases between. The germline V gene encodes CDR1 SGHRS and CDR2 YFSETQ. The CDR3 extends over 15 amino acids. The full variable domain, in which reference TRBV5-1 and TRBJ1-3 provide the parts outside the CDR3, is KAGVTQTPRYLIKTRGQQVTLSCSPISGHRSVSWYQQTPGQGLQFLFEYFSETQRNKGNFPGRFSGRQFSNSRSEMNVSTLELGDSALYLCASSFGQISGNTIYFGEGSWLTVV.

The V and J genes are TRBV5-1 and TRBJ1-3; TRBD1 is a possible D gene (6 bases). CDR1 is SGHRS and CDR2 is YFSETQ in the germline V gene. The CDR3 is 17 residues long. With 0 bases removed from V and 0 bases from J, the gap between germline ends came to 13 bases. The CDR3 spells CASSLGPQGSSGNTIYF. The CDR3 coding sequence is TGCGCCAGCAGCTTGGGGCCACAGGGAAGCTCTGGAAACACCATATATTTT. Using reference TRBV5-1 and TRBJ1-3 for the parts outside the CDR3, the full variable domain is KAGVTQTPRYLIKTRGQQVTLSCSPISGHRSVSWYQQTPGQGLQFLFEYFSETQRNKGNFPGRFSGRQFSNSRSEMNVSTLELGDSALYLCASSLGPQGSSGNTIYFGEGSWLTVV.

The table lists this clone with a count of one. This sequence joins TRBV5-5 and TRBJ2-7; 7 bases are a match to TRBD1. CDR3 length equals 15 residues. Germline CDR1 reads SGHKS; CDR2 reads YYEKEE (reference sequence). After removal of 2 bases from V and 0 bases from J, the junction contained 5 bases not matched to a gene. CDR3 residues: CASSFGDSSSYEQYF. DNA of the CDR3: TGTGCCAGCAGCTTCGGGGACAGTAGCTCCTACGAGCAGTACTTC.

The rearrangement uses TRBV27 and TRBJ2-7, with 14 bases matching TRBD2. Losses at the gene ends were 6 bases for V and 3 bases for J; bases not matched to a gene: 4. CDR1 is MNHEY, CDR2 SMNVEV, per germline (reference sequence). The length of the CDR3 is 15 residues. The CDR3 sequence: CASREGLAGVYEQYF. The CDR3 DNA follows: TGTGCCAGCAGGGAGGGACTAGCGGGGGTCTACGAGCAGTACTTC.